This passage covers 9 T cell receptor beta chains from one sample sequenced in a study of Tregs in tolerant kidney transplant recipients. Only in-frame clones appear in the TCRdb table, and some are missing; sequencing was by immunoSEQ multiplex PCR. The table records about 87,000 clones, more than 85% of them present only once. Sequencing used CD4+ T cells from blood, obtained before the transplant. The receptor source for this set is a human donor who received a combined kidney and bone marrow transplant.

The chain uses TRBV5-1 and TRBJ2-1; 9 nucleotides match TRBD2. Germline V gene lookup returns CDR1 SGHRS and CDR2 YFSETQ. Losses at the gene ends were 1 base for V and 5 bases for J; bases not matched to a gene: 4. This CDR3 comprises 15 residues. The CDR3 loop reads CASSLLASGDNEQFF. CDR3 nucleotides: TGCGCCAGCAGCTTGCTGGCTAGCGGGGACAATGAGCAGTTCTTC.

The chain couples TRBV30 to TRBJ1-4; D perhaps matches TRBD1 (6 bases). Per germline, CDR1 GTSNPN and CDR2 SVGIG (reference sequence). There are 14 residues in the CDR3. Trimming took off 4 bases at V and 3 bases at J, with 12 bases between the two ends. This CDR3 reads CAWNKQGANEKLFF. The CDR3 bases are TGTGCCTGGAATAAACAGGGAGCTAATGAAAAACTGTTTTTT.

CDR3 residues: CASSSMAGLNTGELFF. The CDR3, as DNA: TGTGCCAGCAGCTCCATGGCGGGATTGAACACCGGGGAGCTGTTTTTT. The V call is TRBV7-9, the J call TRBJ2-2, with D possibly TRBD2 on 6 matching bases. The CDR3 is made up of 16 amino acids. The V end lost 4 bases, the J end lost 1 base, and 13 bases lay between the germline ends. Germline V CDR1 and CDR2: SEHNR, FQNEAQ (reference sequence).

The rearrangement links TRBV7-9 to TRBJ2-7, with D tentatively TRBD1 (6 bases). The germline gives CDR1 SEHNR, CDR2 FQNEAQ (reference sequence). The CDR3 consists of 15 residues. V lost 0 bases and J lost 5, with 14 bases in between. The CDR3 sequence is CASSLAGQGSNEQYF. The CDR3 nucleotides read TGTGCCAGCAGCTTAGCGGGGCAGGGGTCCAACGAGCAGTACTTC.

This chain links TRBV5-1 with TRBJ1-3, with D perhaps matching TRBD1 (5 bases). V was trimmed by 0 bases and J by 0 bases, leaving 7 bases between them. Germline CDR1 is SGHRS and CDR2 is YFSETQ. The CDR3 is 15 amino acids. CDR3 coding DNA: TGCGCCAGCAGCTTGGCCGACAGCTCTGGAAACACCATATATTTT. Translated, it gives CASSLADSSGNTIYF.

The chain carries TRBV9 and TRBJ1-2; 7 bases are shared with TRBD1. The CDR3 has 13 amino acids. Germline-derived CDR1 and CDR2 are SGDLS and YYNGEE. V dropped 0 bases and J dropped 4; count of bases not matched to a gene: 0. The CDR3 DNA reads as TGTGCCAGCAGCGTAGGACAGGGCTATGGCTACACCTTC. This encodes CASSVGQGYGYTF.

The chain employs TRBV25-1 and TRBJ2-5, with a weak D call TRBD2 (6 bases). Germline V gene lookup returns CDR1 MGHDK and CDR2 SYGVNS. The length of the CDR3 is 15 residues. V lost 3 bases and J 5 bases, leaving 16 bases between the germline ends. CDR3 residues: CASSEWTSGRETQYF. CDR3 sequence (DNA): TGTGCCAGCAGTGAGTGGACCTCTGGGAGGGAGACCCAGTACTTC.

This clone was observed once. This chain joins TRBV9 and TRBJ2-7, with 9 bases lining up with TRBD2. This CDR3 is 15 amino acids long. Germline trimming cut 3 bases from V and 6 bases from J; bases unmatched to any gene: 10. CDR1 is SGDLS and CDR2 is YYNGEE in the germline V gene. The CDR3 spells CASSAGGGAPSEQYF. Here the CDR3 DNA reads TGTGCCAGCAGCGCTGGCGGGGGGGCTCCGAGCGAGCAGTACTTC.

The chain carries TRBV23-1 and TRBJ1-3; 9 nucleotides line up with TRBD1. TRBV23-1 is an ORF for which the function is uncertain. Trimming took 7 bases from V and 0 from J; bases not matched to a gene: 10. CDR3 length: 17 amino acids. DNA for the CDR3: TGCGCCAGCACACGACGGACAGGGGATTTCTCTGGAAACACCATATATTTT. Translation: CASTRRTGDFSGNTIYF.